This T cell receptor (beta chain) comes out of a study of blood T cell repertoires in COVID-19. Across the whole study: Both acute and convalescent COVID-19 samples were obtained from the United States, Italy and Spain. PBMCs, B-cell-depleted T cells, or T cells provided the cDNA or gDNA that made up the material.

Trimming took off 3 bases at V and 5 bases at J, with 14 bases between the two ends. The CDR3 has 14 amino acids. Germline CDR1 reads SGDLS; CDR2 reads YYNGEE. Original analysis: Reference gene primer amplification gave nucleated cell count estimates. The assay was immunoSEQ multiplex PCR, and TCRdb's table has in-frame clones only and misses some. V and J calls and clone size are as listed in that table; D and trimming were resolved from the DNA. The table records 90,000 to 100,000 clones, 86% of them present only once. Input material: peripheral blood. The chain carries TRBV9 and TRBJ1-1; a weak D match, TRBD1 (6 bases). This clonotype originated in a man aged 50 to 60 with acute or convalescent COVID-19. Written as DNA, the CDR3 is TGTGCCAGCAGCGCAATTACAGGGCGGACTGAAGCTTTCTTT. This encodes CASSAITGRTEAFF.